The clone carrying this TCR beta chain showed up just once. Antigen: not known. The data were obtained in a study of early stage breast cancer tumors. This CDR3 region has 15 residues. The ends lost 6 bases at V and 5 bases at J; junction bases unmatched: 8. The germline gives CDR1 SGHDN, CDR2 FVKESK. Sequenced by immunoSEQ multiplex PCR; TCRdb stores in-frame clones only, minus some. In the table there are about 72,000 clones, more than 60% of which are singletons. Points from the study as a whole: Functional markers like CD4, CD8 and FOXP3 were missed in bulk sequencing. Tumor and normal breast were distinguished via blood comparison in 14 of 16 patients. Most shared enriched TCRB sequences were commonly generated ones.

The clonotype originates from a person in their sixties or seventies with breast cancer. The sample comprised blood. V is TRBV14 and J is TRBJ2-3, with 10 bases lining up with TRBD2. The CDR3 protein is CASRTSGAARDTQYF. The DNA for the CDR3 is TGTGCCAGCAGAACTAGCGGGGCTGCGCGAGATACGCAGTATTTT. The full variable domain, in which reference TRBV14 and TRBJ2-3 provide the parts outside the CDR3, is EAGVTQFPSHSVIEKGQTVTLRCDPISGHDNLYWYRRVMGKEIKFLLHFVKESKQDESGMPNNRFLAERTGGTYSTLKVQPAELEDSGVYFCASRTSGAARDTQYFGPGTRLTVL.